A selection of T cell receptor beta chains follows, all from one sample in a study of OX40 agonist ivuxolimab in advanced cancers. The data were produced by immunoSEQ multiplex PCR, yet TCRdb's version contains in-frame clones alone and is incomplete. The profile covers nearly 80,000 clones, with 84% appearing a single time and more than 20% taken by the ten largest. The sequencing here drew on CD4+ or CD8+ T cells sorted from blood, taken in a trial of the OX40 agonist ivuxolimab. The origin of the receptors is an adult with an advanced solid tumor such as melanoma, head and neck, liver or kidney cancer. CDR3s include the opening cysteine and the closing phenylalanine or tryptophan. A D gene is named only where the DNA matches it firmly. Size values are once, few and many counts, or a class for expanded clones, and some rows have none.

TRBJ1-1 | . | TRBV14 | . | TGTGCCAGCAGCCAAGTAGGGCCGGCTGAAGCTTTCTTT | CASSQVGPAEAFF
TRBJ2-7 | . | TRBV5-4 | TRBD2 | TGTGCCAGCAGCCCCCGGGGGGGGGCCTACGAGCAGTACTTC | CASSPRGGAYEQYF
TRBJ2-1 | . | TRBV7-2 | TRBD2 | TGTGCCAGCAGCTTGAACCGCGGCGGGGGGGCTTCCTACAATGAGCAGTTCTTC | CASSLNRGGGASYNEQFF
TRBJ2-1 | . | TRBV18 | . | TGTGCCAGCTCACCACCGGGGTACAATGAGCAGTTCTTC | CASSPPGYNEQFF
TRBJ2-4 | few | TRBV5-4 | . | TGTGCCAGCAGAAGTCAAGCCAAAAACATTCAGTACTTC | CASRSQAKNIQYF
TRBJ2-2 | . | TRBV19 | . | TGTGCCACCGATCGGAGCAGGGGCCCGAACACCGGGGAGCTGTTTTTT | CATDRSRGPNTGELFF
TRBJ2-7 | . | TRBV5-6 | TRBD2 | TGTGCCAGCAGCTTACTAGCGGGAAGCTACCCCTACGAGCAGTACTTC | CASSLLAGSYPYEQYF
TRBJ2-5 | . | TRBV11-2 | TRBD2 | TGTGCCAGCAGCTTAACTAGCGGGGGAAAAGAGACCCAGTACTTC | CASSLTSGGKETQYF
TRBJ1-5 | once | TRBV18 | . | TGTGCCAGCTCACCTAGGAAGGATCAGCCCCAGCATTTT | CASSPRKDQPQHF
TRBJ2-2 | . | TRBV27 | . | TGTGCCAGCAGCCAGAACACGGTTGAGAACACCGGGGAGCTGTTTTTT | CASSQNTVENTGELFF
TRBJ2-7 | . | TRBV5-1 | TRBD2 | TGCGCCAGCAGCTTGGGGCTAGCGGGAGGACTCTCCTACGAGCAGTACTTC | CASSLGLAGGLSYEQYF
TRBJ2-7 | . | TRBV27 | TRBD1 | TGTGCCAGCAGTTTCGGGGGGACAGGGGTTGGGTACGAGCAGTACTTC | CASSFGGTGVGYEQYF
TRBJ1-6 | few | TRBV4-1 | TRBD1 | TGCGCCAGCAACTATGCAGGGGGGAATTCACCCCTCCACTTT | CASNYAGGNSPLHF
TRBJ1-5 | . | TRBV6-1 | TRBD1 | TGTGCCAGCAGCCGCGACAGGGGGCGCGGGCAGCCCCAGCATTTT | CASSRDRGRGQPQHF
TRBJ1-5 | few | TRBV27 | . | TGTGCCAGCAGTTACTTCGCCAGGCCCCAGCATTTT | CASSYFARPQHF
TRBJ2-1 | . | TRBV18 | TRBD2 | TGTGCCAGCTCAGCTGAATTAGCGGGAGGGCCCTACAATGAGCAGTTCTTC | CASSAELAGGPYNEQFF
TRBJ2-7 | . | TRBV10-3 | TRBD2 | TGTGCCATCAGTGGACTAGCGGGAGCTGTGAAGCAGTACTTC | CAISGLAGAVKQYF
TRBJ2-1 | . | TRBV2 | TRBD1 | TGTGCCGGGGGACAGTGGTCGGGTGAGCAGTTCTTC | CAGGQWSGEQFF
TRBJ1-2 | once | TRBV19 | . | TGTGCCAGTAGTATCCCCTTAAACGGACAGCTATATGGCTACACCTTC | CASSIPLNGQLYGYTF
TRBJ2-1 | . | TRBV30 | TRBD2 | TGTGCCTGGAGTGTAGGACTAGGGTATGAGCAGTTCTTC | CAWSVGLGYEQFF
TRBJ1-6 | . | TRBV15 | . | TGTGCCACCAGCAGAGGGCCCGGCGGGGGAAATTCACCCCTCCACTTT | CATSRGPGGGNSPLHF
TRBJ2-1 | once | TRBV4-3 | . | TGCGCCAGCAGCCAAGATGGGGTAAGCAGCAATGAGCAGTTCTTC | CASSQDGVSSNEQFF
TRBJ2-7 | . | TRBV10-3 | . | TGTGCCATCAGTGAGTCAGGGTTAGGGTCCTACGAGCAGTACTTC | CAISESGLGSYEQYF
TRBJ1-1 | few | TRBV18 | TRBD1 | TGTGCCAGCTCACCAAGGCGGACAGGGAGCAGTCACACTGAAGCTTTCTTT | CASSPRRTGSSHTEAFF
TRBJ1-5 | . | TRBV5-1 | . | TGCGCCAGCAGCGTGGCAGGGAATAGCAATCAGCCCCAGCATTTT | CASSVAGNSNQPQHF
TRBJ1-5 | . | TRBV27 | . | TGTGCCAGCAGTTTAACAGGGAATCAGCCCCAGCATTTT | CASSLTGNQPQHF
TRBJ2-5 | . | TRBV27 | TRBD2 | TGTGCCAGCATGCGCCTAGCGGGGGGGCTGAGGCAAGAGACCCAGTACTTC | CASMRLAGGLRQETQYF
TRBJ2-2 | . | TRBV6-6 | TRBD2 | TGTGCCAGCAGTACAGCGGGAGGGGACGCCGGGGAGCTGTTTTTT | CASSTAGGDAGELFF
TRBJ2-3 | . | TRBV5-1 | . | TGCGCCAGCAGCTTGGGGGGAGACTCTAGCACAGATACGCAGTATTTT | CASSLGGDSSTDTQYF
TRBJ2-4 | . | TRBV5-6 | . | TGTGCCAGCAGCCCGCTATCAAGGGGGGTAAACATTCAGTACTTC | CASSPLSRGVNIQYF
TRBJ1-4 | . | TRBV7-8 | TRBD1 | TGTGCCAGCAGCTACAGGGGTATGAATGAAAAACTGTTTTTT | CASSYRGMNEKLFF
TRBJ2-7 | . | TRBV5-1 | . | TGCGCCAGCAGCTTGGAGCCGGGGTTCGCCCCCGAGCAGTACTTC | CASSLEPGFAPEQYF
TRBJ2-1 | . | TRBV4-1 | TRBD1 | TGCGCCAGCAGCCCAGTGGGGGGACCGGGACAGGGATCGTTCTTC | CASSPVGGPGQGSFF
TRBJ2-7 | . | TRBV6-6 | . | TGTGCCAGCAGTCCCCCGGGCAGGGGTACCTCCTACGAGCAGTACTTC | CASSPPGRGTSYEQYF
TRBJ1-2 | . | TRBV6-5 | TRBD1 | TGTGCCAGCAGACCGACAGGGAACTATGGCTACACCTTC | CASRPTGNYGYTF
TRBJ2-1 | . | TRBV18 | TRBD2 | TGTGCCAGCTCACCTCAACCTTCGGGGGGGAGTGAGCAGTTCTTC | CASSPQPSGGSEQFF
TRBJ2-5 | . | TRBV19 | TRBD1 | TGTGCCAGTAGTCCGTCAGGGGGCGGTCGGGGGGAGACCCAGTACTTC | CASSPSGGGRGETQYF
TRBJ2-6 | . | TRBV19 | . | TGTGCCAGTAGTCCTCGTCTTGGGCCAGTTAGATCTGGGGCCAACGTCCTGACTTTC | CASSPRLGPVRSGANVLTF
TRBJ2-1 | . | TRBV29-1 | TRBD2 | TGCAGCGCCCGACTAGCGGGAGTCCCAAGGGTCTTC | CSARLAGVPRVF